One sample yielded the 22 T cell receptor beta chains listed below, sequenced in a study of human T cells and chemical hapten exposure. Time point in this sample: pre-sensitization, week 0. As for treatment: therapeutic diphenylcyclopropenone sensitization with weekly scalp DPC. Via MiXCR, TCRdb re-called the RACE reads, giving one row per CDR3 protein. The sample has 300,000 to 450,000 distinct CDR3 sequences, 5.1% seen once. The sample here was whole blood, taken in connection with sensitization to the hapten diphenylcyclopropenone (DPC). These receptors came from a woman aged 50 to 60 with alopecia areata. Some clones in this sample may be carry-over from other donors' samples.

Only a few counts were recorded for this clonotype. The chain recombines TRBV7-2 with TRBJ2-2, with no clear D. Per the germline V gene, CDR1 is SGHTA and CDR2 is FQGNSA. CDR3 length: 13 amino acids. V was pared by 5 bases and J by 1 base, with 5 bases between. CDR3 nucleotide sequence: TGTGCCAGCAGCGCCAGGAACACCGGGGAGCTGTTTTTT. Translated: CASSARNTGELFF.

This clonotype was seen at least ten times. This chain's CDR3 is CASMGGRGSSYNEQFF. CDR3 DNA: TGTGCCAGCATGGGGGGGCGGGGGAGCTCCTACAATGAGCAGTTCTTC. V and J are TRBV27 and TRBJ2-1; a possible D gene is TRBD2 (7 bases). CDR1 is MNHEY, CDR2 SMNVEV, per germline (reference sequence). The V and J ends lost 7 bases and 0 bases respectively, with 16 bases between them. The CDR3 runs to 16 residues.

Ten or more counts support this clonotype. V usage is TRBV6-1 and J usage is TRBJ2-1; the D gene is possibly TRBD2 (5 bases). Germline V CDR1 and CDR2: MNHNS, SASEGT. The germline V and J ends were trimmed by 0 bases and 3 bases, with 12 bases remaining between them. CDR3 length: 16 residues. In DNA form, the CDR3 reads TGTGCCAGCAGTGAAGCGCGAGGGCGAATCTACAATGAGCAGTTCTTC. It translates to CASSEARGRIYNEQFF.

This clonotype was seen ten or more times. The rearrangement uses TRBV4-2 and TRBJ1-1, with TRBD1 as a possible D gene (6 bases). Germline lookup yields CDR1 LGHNA and CDR2 YNFKEQ. V dropped 2 bases and J dropped 7 bases, with 14 bases sitting between them. The CDR3 sequence is 14 residues long. In DNA, the CDR3 is TGTGCCAGCAGCCAATCATCCGGACAGCGTGAAGCTTTCTTT. Protein product: CASSQSSGQREAFF.

The chain links TRBV4-2 to TRBJ1-2; TRBD1 is a possible D gene (6 bases). V shed 7 bases and J shed 4 bases, with 37 bases lying between them. The germline V gene has CDR1 LGHNA and CDR2 YNFKEQ. This CDR3 is 21 amino acids long. The CDR3 region is CASNPSMGAALGSSGIYGYTF. The CDR3 bases are TGTGCCAGCAACCCCTCAATGGGGGCCGCGCTAGGCTCCTCTGGGATCTATGGCTACACCTTC.

V and J are TRBV7-2 and TRBJ2-1; no reliable D call. V lost 1 base to trimming and J lost 6 bases, with 13 bases between them. CDR1 is SGHTA, CDR2 FQGNSA, per germline. The CDR3 sequence is 15 residues long. The chain's CDR3 is CASSLEGRPVNEQFF. The CDR3 DNA reads TGTGCCAGCAGCTTAGAAGGACGCCCCGTCAATGAGCAGTTCTTC.

Ten or more counts support this clonotype. The genes are TRBV12-3 or TRBV12-4 and TRBJ1-4; a possible D gene is TRBD1 (5 bases). The CDR3 has 14 amino acids. The ends were cut back, 7 bases at V and 7 bases at J, with 16 bases in the middle. The CDR3 DNA reads TGTGCCAGCACAGCGGGGGGGAGCGGTGAAAAACTGTTTTTT. This sequence encodes CASTAGGSGEKLFF.

This clonotype was recorded a few times. The J gene is TRBJ1-2, the V gene TRBV20-1; D unresolved. The germline gives CDR1 DFQATT, CDR2 SNEGSKA (reference sequence). The CDR3 runs 13 residues. Trimming left V 6 bases short and J 7 bases short, with 18 bases between. CDR3 loop: CSANRPYDSGYTF. CDR3 bases: TGCAGTGCCAACCGTCCCTACGACTCTGGCTACACCTTC.

The J gene is TRBJ2-3, the V gene TRBV7-6; maybe TRBD1 (5 bases). V lost 0 bases to trimming and J lost 8 bases, with 15 bases between them. Germline-derived CDR1 and CDR2 are SGHVS and FNYEAQ. The CDR3 contains 15 residues. This CDR3 reads CASSLAQGRQGTQYF. The CDR3 bases are TGTGCCAGCAGCTTAGCGCAAGGCAGGCAGGGTACGCAGTATTTT.

This clonotype came up many times. The V gene is TRBV21-1, the J gene TRBJ2-5; the listed D gene, TRBD1, was not tested against the DNA. TRBV21-1 corresponds to a pseudogene. There are 15 residues in the CDR3. CDR3 amino acids: CASSSRDRGRETQYF. CDR3 DNA sequence: TGTGCCAGCAGCTCTCGGGACAGGGGGAGAGAGACCCAGTACTTC.

V usage is TRBV9 and J usage is TRBJ1-4; no clear D. The germline V gene has CDR1 SGDLS and CDR2 YYNGEE. V was shortened by 7 bases and J by 0 bases, with 16 bases between the two germline ends. The CDR3 consists of 16 residues. The DNA for the CDR3 is TGTGCCAGCGGAGAGGGTGACGCAACAACTAATGAAAAACTGTTTTTT. Its translation is CASGEGDATTNEKLFF.

This clonotype was seen repeatedly, ten times or more. V gene TRBV9 combines with J gene TRBJ2-3, with 14 bases fitting TRBD2. The V segment lost 3 bases and the J segment 1 base; nucleotides outside the gene matches: 4. The CDR3 spans 17 residues. The germline CDR1 and CDR2 sequences are SGDLS and YYNGEE. The CDR3 sequence: CASSAGTSGSRTDTQYF. The CDR3 DNA follows: TGTGCCAGCAGCGCCGGGACTAGCGGGAGCCGCACAGATACGCAGTATTTT.

The chain links TRBV3-1 to TRBJ2-7; 8 nucleotides match TRBD2. Losses at the gene ends were 7 bases for V and 3 bases for J; bases not matched to a gene: 2. The CDR3 length is 12 residues. Per the germline V gene, CDR1 is LGHDT and CDR2 is YNNKEL (reference sequence). The CDR3 nucleotides are TGTGCCAGCAACAGCGGGGGCTACGAGCAGTACTTC. As protein: CASNSGGYEQYF.

This clonotype was counted a few times. V usage is TRBV20-1 and J usage is TRBJ2-1; weak D call: TRBD1 (6 bases). Germline V lookup: CDR1 DFQATT, CDR2 SNEGSKA (reference sequence). The CDR3 spans 13 residues. Deletions cut 7 bases from V and 0 bases from J, with 10 bases between. The CDR3 sequence is CSGTVSSYNEQFF. As DNA, the CDR3 is TGCAGTGGGACAGTTAGCTCCTACAATGAGCAGTTCTTC.

Here the CDR3 DNA reads TGCGCCACTTCTCCGGGAGACGGGTCTGGAGAGCAGTTCTTC. Translation: CATSPGDGSGEQFF. The V and J genes are TRBV10-2 and TRBJ2-1; maybe TRBD2 (6 bases). In germline, CDR1 is WSHSY, CDR2 SAAADI. V was trimmed by 10 bases and J by 10 bases, leaving 23 bases between them. The CDR3 has 14 amino acids.

This clonotype was detected ten times or more. This CDR3 reads CASRDREGQPQHF. The CDR3 DNA is TGTGCCAGCAGGGACAGGGAGGGGCAGCCCCAGCATTTT. The chain uses TRBV6-6 and TRBJ1-5; TRBD1 aligns across 8 bases. V gave up 6 bases and J gave up 7 bases; unmatched junction bases: 5. Germline CDR1 MNHNY, CDR2 SVGAGI (reference sequence). The CDR3 runs 13 residues.

This clonotype was seen ten or more times. The chain joins TRBV30 to TRBJ2-3, with 8 bases identical to TRBD2. The junction had 5 bases not matched to a gene; V was cut back by 2 bases and J by 4 bases. Looked up from germline, CDR1 is GTSNPN and CDR2 is SVGIG (reference sequence). The CDR3 has 14 amino acids. The CDR3 region has the DNA TGTGCCTGGAGTAGGGCGGGAGGAGCAGATACGCAGTATTTT. Translating it yields CAWSRAGGADTQYF.

In its sample, this clonotype was seen a few times. The chain recombines TRBV13 with TRBJ1-1; tentatively, D is TRBD1 (5 bases). The V gene lost 4 bases and the J gene lost 6 bases, with 12 bases spanning the gap. Germline CDR1 is PRHDT and CDR2 is FYEKMQ (reference sequence). The CDR3 consists of 13 residues. The DNA for the CDR3 is TGTGCCAGCAGCTCGACGGTCAGGGCTGAAGCTTTCTTT. It codes for CASSSTVRAEAFF.

The chain recombines TRBV2 with TRBJ2-5; a possible D gene is TRBD2 (5 bases). The ends were cut back, 3 bases at V and 10 bases at J, with 21 bases in the middle. Germline CDR1 and CDR2: SNHLY and FYNNEI. The CDR3 is 15 residues long. CDR3 protein: CASSDGRAPPADQYF. DNA of the CDR3: TGTGCCAGCAGTGACGGACGCGCGCCACCAGCGGACCAGTACTTC.

This clonotype was recorded many times. V is TRBV5-1 and J is TRBJ1-1; D is possibly TRBD1 (6 bases). Germline V gene sequence: CDR1 SGHRS, CDR2 YFSETQ. The ends were cut back, 4 bases at V and 0 bases at J, with 10 bases in the middle. CDR3 length: 14 amino acids. The CDR3 spells CASSQGTMNTEAFF. CDR3 in DNA: TGCGCCAGCAGCCAGGGGACTATGAACACTGAAGCTTTCTTT.

This clonotype was seen more than once but under ten times. The chain employs TRBV20-1 and TRBJ2-1; D call uncertain. This CDR3 has 12 amino acids. V was shortened by 3 bases and J by 6 bases, with 9 bases between the two germline ends. Germline V gene lookup returns CDR1 DFQATT and CDR2 SNEGSKA (reference sequence). CDR3 bases: TGCAGTGCTAGTTACGGTTTCAATGAGCAGTTCTTC. It codes for CSASYGFNEQFF.

This clonotype was seen a few times. This chain uses TRBV20-1 with TRBJ2-2; 11 bases map to TRBD2. V trimming: 0 bases; J trimming: 5 bases; junction bases outside the gene matches: 5. Germline lookup yields CDR1 DFQATT and CDR2 SNEGSKA (reference sequence). CDR3 length: 16 residues. Written as DNA, the CDR3 is TGCAGTGCTAGAGAAAAACTAGCGGGAGAAACCGGGGAGCTGTTTTTT. This encodes CSAREKLAGETGELFF.